The source of this T cell receptor (beta chain) is a study of cytomegalovirus exposure and HLA in healthy donors. General study points: The authors reported that TCR beta sequences could predict HLA-A and HLA-B alleles. These predictions were accurate for most subjects in the first cohort. Earlier analysis found most TCR beta V segments productive about 87% or about 30% of the time.

Trimming took 4 bases from V and 2 from J; bases not matched to a gene: 7. In germline, CDR1 is LNHDA, CDR2 SQIVND (reference sequence). The CDR3 runs 15 residues. Primers: 60 Vbeta forward and 13 Jbeta reverse. The table came from immunoSEQ multiplex PCR; TCRdb's copy has only in-frame clones and leaves some out. Altogether approximately 120,000 clones are present, over 65% being singletons, with the ten largest covering 20%. About this clone: The antigen is unknown.

The V and J genes are TRBV19 and TRBJ2-5; 7 bases align to TRBD1. The source is a man aged 18 to 30 in good health and CMV-seropositive. The sequenced material came from PBMCs. CDR3 sequence: CASSRAGTVQETQYF. CDR3 nucleotide sequence: TGTGCCAGTAGTAGAGCCGGGACAGTTCAAGAGACCCAGTACTTC.